These 17 T cell receptor beta chains were all obtained from the same sample, sequenced in a study of cytomegalovirus exposure and HLA in healthy donors. 13 Jbeta primers and 60 Vbeta primers were used for the PCR. The repertoire was sequenced with immunoSEQ multiplex PCR; TCRdb's copy has only in-frame clones and lacks some. The listing records under 45,000 clones. Specimen: PBMCs. These receptors were obtained from a male donor in good health and CMV-seronegative.

This chain links TRBV6-1 with TRBJ1-2; D possibly corresponds to TRBD1 (6 bases). CDR1 is MNHNS, CDR2 SASEGT, per germline. This CDR3 contains 15 residues. The V end lost 2 bases, the J end lost 2 bases, and 12 bases lay between the germline ends. The CDR3 DNA reads as TGTGCCAGCAGTGAACCCCCCCAGGGGAACTATGGCTACACCTTC. This codes for CASSEPPQGNYGYTF.

The chain couples TRBV6-1 to TRBJ1-4; tentatively, D is TRBD1 (5 bases). The CDR3 is 13 residues long. Germline loops: CDR1 MNHNS, CDR2 SASEGT. Trimming removed 8 bases at V and 5 bases at J, with 12 bases between. The CDR3 loop is CASHLTENEKLFF. The CDR3 nucleotides read TGTGCCAGCCATTTGACAGAAAATGAAAAACTGTTTTTT.

The chain recombines TRBV5-1 with TRBJ2-4; 9 positions agree with TRBD2. Germline V lookup: CDR1 SGHRS, CDR2 YFSETQ. Germline trimming cut 4 bases from V and 1 base from J; bases unmatched to any gene: 0. This CDR3 is built from 14 residues. This chain's CDR3 is CASSLAGAKNIQYF. The CDR3 region has the DNA TGCGCCAGCAGCCTAGCGGGGGCCAAAAACATTCAGTACTTC.

J is TRBJ2-1 and V is TRBV29-1, with a possible D match to TRBD1 (5 bases). Germline loops: CDR1 SQVTM, CDR2 ANQGSEA. Trimming took 8 bases from V and 2 from J, leaving 13 bases between them. This CDR3 is 13 amino acids long. The CDR3 loop reads CSLRTSTYNEQFF. The CDR3 DNA reads TGCAGCCTCAGGACAAGTACCTACAATGAGCAGTTCTTC.

The DNA of the CDR3 is TGTGCCAGCTCACGACTGACAGGGGAGTTAACTGAAGCTTTCTTT. Residues: CASSRLTGELTEAFF. The genes are TRBV18 and TRBJ1-1, with TRBD1 matching 8 bases. This CDR3 is built from 15 residues. From germline, CDR1 is KGHSH and CDR2 LQKENI. V dropped 4 bases and J dropped 5; count of bases not matched to a gene: 9.

The rearrangement joins TRBV7-9 to TRBJ1-4; 9 nucleotides line up with TRBD1. Germline lookup yields CDR1 SEHNR and CDR2 FQNEAQ (reference sequence). The CDR3 is made up of 14 amino acids. After removal of 7 bases from V and 5 bases from J, the junction contained 5 bases not matched to a gene. The CDR3: CASIAGTGNEKLFF. CDR3 DNA: TGTGCCAGCATCGCAGGGACAGGGAATGAAAAACTGTTTTTT. Full variable domain (remainder filled in from reference TRBV7-9 and TRBJ1-4): DTGVSQNPRHKITKRGQNVTFRCDPISEHNRLYWYRQTLGQGPEFLTYFQNEAQLEKSRLLSDRFSAERPKGSFSTLEIQRTEQGDSAMYLCASIAGTGNEKLFFGSGTQLSVL.

This chain's CDR3 is CASSDLGAGRNEQYF. In nucleotides, the CDR3 is TGTGCCAGCAGCGACCTAGGGGCAGGGAGGAACGAGCAGTACTTC. The genes are TRBV27 and TRBJ2-7; perhaps TRBD2 as D (6 bases). The CDR3 spans 15 residues. V was cut by 6 bases and J by 5 bases, with 20 bases left in between. The germline gives CDR1 MNHEY, CDR2 SMNVEV (reference sequence).

The gene calls are TRBV28 and TRBJ1-5; D not resolved. V gave up 10 bases and J gave up 11 bases, with 15 bases separating them. The CDR3 runs to 11 residues. CDR1 and CDR2 from the germline V gene are MDHEN and SYDVKM. The CDR3 loop is CAIRESNAQHF. Here the CDR3 DNA reads TGTGCCATCAGAGAGAGCAACGCCCAGCATTTT.

This chain connects TRBV29-1 to TRBJ1-3; D is unclear. Trimming stripped 3 bases from V and 4 bases from J, with 10 bases between. Germline V gives CDR1 SQVTM, CDR2 ANQGSEA. This CDR3 contains 13 residues. CDR3 protein: CSVERGNGNTIYF. The CDR3 nucleotides are TGCAGCGTTGAGCGAGGGAACGGAAACACCATATATTTT.

The chain is built from TRBV28 and TRBJ2-7; TRBD2 is a possible D gene (6 bases). Germline-derived CDR1 and CDR2 are MDHEN and SYDVKM. Trimming took off 7 bases at V and 0 bases at J, with 13 bases between the two ends. This CDR3 has 14 amino acids. CDR3 region: CASITGGSSYEQYF. CDR3 bases: TGTGCCAGCATAACCGGGGGAAGCTCCTACGAGCAGTACTTC.

The rearrangement uses TRBV27 and TRBJ2-5; 8 nucleotides align to TRBD2. The CDR3 extends over 13 amino acids. V was clipped by 4 bases and J by 9 bases; unmatched bases: 7. Germline lookup yields CDR1 MNHEY and CDR2 SMNVEV (reference sequence). The CDR3 is CASSSRGLGAQYF. The CDR3 DNA follows: TGTGCCAGCAGTTCCAGGGGACTAGGGGCCCAGTACTTC.

As concerns this clone: This CDR3 is also generated by other DNA sequences in the sample. The chain has TRBV9 and TRBJ1-6; D gene unclear. CDR3 size: 14 residues. V shed 5 bases and J shed 3 bases, with 9 bases lying between them. Germline assignment: CDR1 SGDLS and CDR2 YYNGEE. The DNA of the CDR3 is TGTGCCAGCAGTAGAGACAACTATAATTCACCCCTCCACTTT. Its translation: CASSRDNYNSPLHF. The variable domain in full, with the rest retrieved from reference TRBV9 and TRBJ1-6, is DSGVTQTPKHLITATGQRVTLRCSPRSGDLSVYWYQQSLDQGLQFLIQYYNGEERAKGNILERFSAQQFPDLHSELNLSSLELGDSALYFCASSRDNYNSPLHFGNGTRLTVT.

The chain uses TRBV7-6 and TRBJ1-2; the D is unclear. The V gene lost 11 bases and the J gene lost 4 bases, with 11 bases spanning the gap. CDR1 and CDR2 from the germline V gene are SGHVS and FNYEAQ. The CDR3 has 11 amino acids. CDR3 in amino acids: CAAGSSYGYTF. CDR3 nucleotides: TGTGCCGCCGGGTCCTCCTATGGCTACACCTTC. The complete variable domain, with remaining parts taken from reference TRBV7-6 and TRBJ1-2, reads GAGVSQSPRYKVTKRGQDVALRCDPISGHVSLYWYRQALGQGPEFLTYFNYEAQQDKSGLPNDRFSAERPEGSISTLTIQRTEQRDSAMYRCAAGSSYGYTFGSGTRLTVV.

V and J are TRBV6-1 and TRBJ2-1; 7 bases map to TRBD1. V shed 8 bases and J 2 bases; nucleotides not matched to a gene: 3. This CDR3 has 13 amino acids. Germline CDR1 reads MNHNS; CDR2 reads SASEGT. The CDR3 reads CASDRVAYNEQFF. The CDR3 DNA is TGTGCCAGCGACAGGGTAGCCTACAATGAGCAGTTCTTC.

The chain has TRBV10-3 and TRBJ2-7; 7 bases agree with TRBD2. Germline V lookup: CDR1 ENHRY, CDR2 SYGVKD. V gave up 2 bases and J gave up 0 bases; unmatched junction bases: 1. This CDR3 comprises 14 residues. The CDR3 nucleotides are TGTGCCATCAGTGAGACGGGGGGCTCCTACGAGCAGTACTTC. It is translated as CAISETGGSYEQYF.

The chain couples TRBV28 to TRBJ1-1; the match to TRBD1 covers 7 bases. The germline V gene encodes CDR1 MDHEN and CDR2 SYDVKM. The CDR3 covers 14 residues. Trimming at V came to 7 bases and at J to 6 bases, leaving 11 bases not matched to a gene. CDR3 sequence reads: CASIPSDRDAEAFF. CDR3 bases: TGTGCCAGCATTCCTTCAGACAGGGACGCTGAAGCTTTCTTT.

The gene calls are TRBV5-1 and TRBJ2-7, with D perhaps TRBD1 (6 bases). CDR3 length: 15 amino acids. V was cut by 0 bases and J by 3 bases, with 13 bases left in between. Germline V lookup: CDR1 SGHRS, CDR2 YFSETQ. This CDR3 is CASSLAVLGHYEQYF. The CDR3 DNA is TGCGCCAGCAGCTTGGCCGTCTTGGGACACTACGAGCAGTACTTC.